A single sample gave rise to the 6 T cell receptor beta chains below, sequenced in a study of T cell repertoires in cytomegalovirus infection. TCRdb redid the calling of the reads with MiXCR, one entry per CDR3 protein. The sample carries about 440,000 distinct CDR3 sequences, about a third recorded once. The sequencing input was PBMCs. The receptors were gathered from a human donor in good health (CMV status not recorded). Some clones in this sample may be carry-over from other donors' samples.

This chain joins TRBV20-1 and TRBJ2-7; D is possibly TRBD1 (5 bases). The V gene lost 4 bases and the J gene lost 0 bases, with 19 bases spanning the gap. The CDR3 runs to 16 residues. Per germline, CDR1 DFQATT and CDR2 SNEGSKA (reference sequence). In nucleotides, the CDR3 is TGCAGTGCTATCAAAATAAGGGGCGGTCACTCCTACGAGCAGTACTTC. It yields the protein CSAIKIRGGHSYEQYF.

This clonotype has a count of ten or more. The gene calls are TRBV28 and TRBJ2-3; D is uncertain. Between the trimmed V and J ends, which lost 6 bases and 3 bases, there was a span of 7 bases. This CDR3 is built from 12 residues. The germline gives CDR1 MDHEN, CDR2 SYDVKM. The CDR3 here is CASSSTTDTQYF. DNA of the CDR3: TGTGCCAGCAGCTCCACTACAGATACGCAGTATTTT.

This clonotype was observed many times. The chain carries TRBV7-8 and TRBJ2-1; TRBD2 agrees at 11 bases. CDR1 SGHVS and CDR2 FQNEAQ come from the germline V gene. The CDR3 length is 16 residues. V shed 5 bases, J shed 4 bases, and the junction held 7 bases outside the gene matches. CDR3 amino acids: CASSLGRTSGYNEQFF. As DNA, the CDR3 is TGTGCCAGCAGCCTAGGGAGGACTAGCGGGTACAATGAGCAGTTCTTC.

The sample holds many counts of this clonotype. This rearrangement joins TRBV20-1 to TRBJ1-1, with TRBD1 as a possible D gene (6 bases). In germline, CDR1 is DFQATT, CDR2 SNEGSKA (reference sequence). The length of the CDR3 is 12 residues. V was shortened by 4 bases and J by 5 bases, with 11 bases between the two germline ends. The CDR3 DNA reads TGCAGTGCTATGGGGGGGCCGACTGAAGCTTTCTTT. The encoded protein is CSAMGGPTEAFF.

CDR3 sequence reads: CASSYFGTGVTTEAFF. For the CDR3, the DNA is TGTGCCAGCAGTTATTTCGGGACAGGGGTTACCACTGAAGCTTTCTTT. This sequence joins TRBV6-8 and TRBJ1-1, with TRBD1 identical over 10 bases. The V segment lost 3 bases and the J segment 4 bases; nucleotides outside the gene matches: 8. There are 16 residues in the CDR3. Germline CDR1 reads MNHGY; CDR2 reads SAAAGT.

This clonotype was recorded a few times. The CDR3 loop reads CASSPTLGQGVSGELFF. In DNA form, the CDR3 reads TGTGCCAGTAGTCCCACACTGGGACAGGGTGTATCCGGGGAGCTGTTTTTT. This sequence joins TRBV19 and TRBJ2-2; 9 nucleotides align to TRBD1. Trimming at V came to 5 bases and at J to 6 bases, leaving 13 bases not matched to a gene. The V gene's germline CDR1 is LNHDA and CDR2 SQIVND (reference sequence). This CDR3 has 17 residues.